The entry below gives a single T cell receptor (beta chain) sequence along with its context. The data were obtained in a study of T cells in tumors after PD-1 blockade. About the research overall: Prior checkpoint blockade, systemic immunosuppressant use, or anti-cancer therapy within 4 weeks excluded patients. Each patient got pembrolizumab 200 mg every 3 weeks or cemiplimab 350 mg every 2 weeks. A subset received ongoing vismodegib 150 mg daily alongside anti-PD-1 therapy. Mean per blood sample: some 120,000 templates (24,679-257,772), approximately 37,000 unique clonotypes.

TCRdb's copy holds only in-frame clones and misses some; the assay was immunoSEQ multiplex PCR. The repertoire has roughly 48,000 clones, 81% of them found once; the top ten carry 4% to 5%. Per the germline V gene, CDR1 is SGHKS and CDR2 is YYEKEE (reference sequence). This CDR3 spans 14 amino acids. Trimming removed 7 bases at V and 4 bases at J, with 18 bases between. Specimen: PBMCs, collected before anti-PD-1 treatment. This chain uses TRBV5-5 with TRBJ2-7; possible D gene TRBD2, 6 bases. The clonotype comes from a human donor with basal cell carcinoma. CDR3: CASGMLAGTYEQYF. In DNA form, the CDR3 reads TGTGCCAGCGGCATGTTGGCGGGGACGTACGAGCAGTACTTC.